This TCR beta chain was retrieved from a study of blood T cell repertoires in COVID-19. Study-wide context: From the United States, Italy and Spain came samples of acute and convalescent COVID-19.

Profiling relied on immunoSEQ multiplex PCR, and the TCRdb table lists in-frame clones only, not all of them. The sample consists of some 150,000 clones, 81% of them appearing once. CDR3 length: 16 amino acids. In germline, CDR1 is SGHRS, CDR2 YFSETQ. Trimming removed 1 base from V and 6 bases from J, with 16 bases in between. The clonotype originates from a woman aged 55-70 years with active or convalescent COVID-19. Sequenced material: peripheral blood. The chain has TRBV5-1 and TRBJ2-2, with TRBD2 as a possible D gene (6 bases). CDR3 DNA: TGCGCCAGCAGCTTGCTATCGGGGGAGATAGCCGGGGAGCTGTTTTTT. Its translation: CASSLLSGEIAGELFF.